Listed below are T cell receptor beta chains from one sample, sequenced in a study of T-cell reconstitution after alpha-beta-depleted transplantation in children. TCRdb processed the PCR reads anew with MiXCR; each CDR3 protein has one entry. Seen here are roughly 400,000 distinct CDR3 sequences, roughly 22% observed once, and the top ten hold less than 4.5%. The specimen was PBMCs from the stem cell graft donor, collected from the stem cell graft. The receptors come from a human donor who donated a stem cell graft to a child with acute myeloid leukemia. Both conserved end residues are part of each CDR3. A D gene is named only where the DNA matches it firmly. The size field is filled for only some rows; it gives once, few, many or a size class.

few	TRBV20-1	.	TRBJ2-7	CSAELGGTGSYEQYF	TGCAGTGCCGAACTCGGAGGAACAGGGTCCTACGAGCAGTACTTC
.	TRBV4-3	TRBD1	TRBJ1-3	CASSQGTGAGNTIYF	TGCGCCAGCAGCCAGGGGACAGGGGCTGGAAACACCATATATTTT
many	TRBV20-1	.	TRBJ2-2	CSAKVGDTGELFF	TGCAGTGCTAAGGTGGGGGACACCGGGGAGCTGTTTTTT
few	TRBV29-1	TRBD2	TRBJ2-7	CSVGSGRPPYEQYF	TGCAGCGTGGGGAGCGGGAGACCTCCCTACGAGCAGTACTTC
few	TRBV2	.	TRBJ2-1	CASSVAGLVNEQFF	TGTGCCAGCAGTGTTGCAGGCCTAGTGAATGAGCAGTTCTTC
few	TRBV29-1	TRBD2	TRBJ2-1	CSVEVTSARSQFF	TGCAGCGTTGAAGTCACTAGCGCGAGGTCCCAGTTCTTC
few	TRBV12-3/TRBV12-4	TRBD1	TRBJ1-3	CASRATDRAGNTIYF	TGTGCCAGCAGGGCAACGGACAGGGCTGGAAACACCATATATTTT
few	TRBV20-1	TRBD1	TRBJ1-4	CSADTQGTNEKLFF	TGCAGTGCGGACACACAGGGGACTAATGAAAAACTGTTTTTT
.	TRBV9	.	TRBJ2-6	CASSVAYGANVLTF	TGTGCCAGCAGCGTGGCGTATGGGGCCAACGTCCTGACTTTC
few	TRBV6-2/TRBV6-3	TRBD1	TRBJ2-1	CASSYSGQGVYNEQFF	TGTGCCAGCAGTTACTCCGGACAGGGGGTGTACAATGAGCAGTTCTTC
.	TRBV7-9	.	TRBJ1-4	CASSAGREALKRLFF	TGTGCCAGCAGCGCCGGACGGGAAGCTCTGAAAAGGCTGTTTTTT
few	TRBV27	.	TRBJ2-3	CASSLKAKTSTDTQYF	TGTGCCAGCAGTTTAAAAGCCAAGACTAGCACAGATACGCAGTATTTT
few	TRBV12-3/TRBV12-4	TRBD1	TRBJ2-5	CASRIYKLGTGVQETQYF	TGTGCCAGCAGGATCTATAAACTCGGGACAGGAGTACAAGAGACCCAGTACTTC
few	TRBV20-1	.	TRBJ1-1	CSARDLRRGGNTEAFF	TGCAGTGCTAGAGATTTGAGGAGGGGCGGGAACACTGAAGCTTTCTTT
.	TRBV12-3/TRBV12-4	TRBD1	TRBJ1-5	CASSLGDRAQHF	TGTGCCAGCAGCCTAGGGGACAGGGCCCAGCATTTT
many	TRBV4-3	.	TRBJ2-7	CASSQERVGTYEQYF	TGCGCCAGCAGCCAAGAGAGGGTGGGAACCTACGAGCAGTACTTC
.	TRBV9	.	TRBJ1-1	CASSNLGEGRKAFF	TGTGCCAGCAGCAACCTGGGAGAAGGCAGAAAAGCTTTCTTT
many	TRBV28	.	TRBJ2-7	CASSFGSNEQYF	TGTGCCAGCAGTTTCGGTAGCAACGAGCAGTACTTC
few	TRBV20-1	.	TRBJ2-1	CSARDSERTRSYNEQFF	TGCAGTGCTAGAGATTCGGAGAGAACCCGCTCCTACAATGAGCAGTTCTTC
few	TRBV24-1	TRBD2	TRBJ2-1	CATSGSGLAVYNEQFF	TGTGCCACCAGTGGCTCGGGACTAGCGGTTTACAATGAGCAGTTCTTC
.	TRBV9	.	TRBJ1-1	CASSVAGGGVGTEAFF	TGTGCCAGCAGCGTAGCTGGGGGGGGCGTCGGCACTGAAGCTTTCTTT
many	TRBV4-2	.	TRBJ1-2	CASSQDPDPRYGYTF	TGTGCCAGCAGCCAAGACCCGGACCCTCGCTATGGCTACACCTTC
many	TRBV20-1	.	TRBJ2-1	CSARGPGVYNEQFF	TGCAGTGCTAGAGGGCCGGGAGTCTACAATGAGCAGTTCTTC